This T cell receptor (beta chain) was documented in a study of shared clonotypes between healthy human individuals. With respect to this clone: The antigen remains unidentified. Within the sample, other DNA sequences also encode this same CDR3.

In the CD4+ fraction, cells were divided into CD45RA+ naive and CD45RA-negative memory subsets. The germline V gene has CDR1 SGHRS and CDR2 YFSETQ. The CDR3 loop spans 14 amino acids. Deletions cut 1 base from V and 0 bases from J, with 8 bases between. The genomic DNA of each subset was split evenly across several immunoSEQ plates. TCRdb's copy holds only in-frame clones and misses some; the assay was immunoSEQ multiplex PCR. Here the sample spans a few million clones, over 85% being singletons. Findings and caveats of the study: The four-donor shared clonotypes exceeded non-shared clonotypes in generation probability, with non-shared ones scoring lower.

The V gene is TRBV5-1, the J gene TRBJ2-7; D unresolved. The sequence was collected from a man aged 18 to 30 in good health. Some clones in this sample may be carry-over from other donors' samples. Sequenced material: naive CD4+ T cells from PBMCs. Subset noted: CD45RA+ positively selected. The CDR3 region has the DNA TGCGCCAGCAGCTTGCGCCCAGACTCCTACGAGCAGTACTTC. The encoded protein is CASSLRPDSYEQYF.